What follows are 27 T cell receptor beta chains derived from one specimen sequenced in a study of cytomegalovirus exposure and HLA in healthy donors. Both 60 Vbeta primers and 13 Jbeta primers went into the PCR. This table comes from immunoSEQ multiplex PCR, and its TCRdb copy is limited to in-frame clones, with some not included. Its listing shows tens of thousands of clones. The specimen sequenced was PBMCs. All receptors come from a young man in good health and CMV-seropositive.

The chain combines TRBV13 with TRBJ2-7; D might be TRBD1 (6 bases). The CDR3 contains 14 residues. V lost 3 bases and J 0 bases, leaving 9 bases between the germline ends. CDR1 and CDR2 (germline): PRHDT, FYEKMQ (reference sequence). The DNA of the CDR3 is TGTGCCAGCAGCTTTCGCAGGGGCTCCTACGAGCAGTACTTC. Encoded protein: CASSFRRGSYEQYF.

This chain uses TRBV7-9 with TRBJ2-2; tentative D call: TRBD1 (6 bases). The CDR3 has 15 residues. Germline V gene data show CDR1 as SEHNR and CDR2 as FQNEAQ (reference sequence). The V and J ends lost 2 bases and 5 bases respectively, with 12 bases between them. The CDR3 sequence is CASSLLGGRTGELFF. CDR3 bases: TGTGCCAGCAGCTTACTAGGGGGAAGAACCGGGGAGCTGTTTTTT.

The chain recombines TRBV7-6 with TRBJ2-5; maybe TRBD1 (6 bases). This CDR3 comprises 14 residues. The germline V gene encodes CDR1 SGHVS and CDR2 FNYEAQ. Trimming took off 2 bases at V and 1 base at J, with 8 bases between the two ends. In DNA, the CDR3 is TGTGCCAGCAGCTTATTCAGGGGCCAAGAGACCCAGTACTTC. Residues: CASSLFRGQETQYF. Together with reference TRBV7-6 and TRBJ2-5, the CDR3 gives the full variable domain: GAGVSQSPRYKVTKRGQDVALRCDPISGHVSLYWYRQALGQGPEFLTYFNYEAQQDKSGLPNDRFSAERPEGSISTLTIQRTEQRDSAMYRCASSLFRGQETQYFGPGTRLLVL.

To note about this clone: The junction differs from germline at one of its ends, possibly a read error. The chain uses TRBV30 and TRBJ1-1; maybe TRBD1 (6 bases). Germline CDR1 reads GTSNPN; CDR2 reads SVGIG (reference sequence). The length of the CDR3 is 15 residues. CDR3: CAWNPPGQLNTEVFF. The CDR3 nucleotides are TGTGCCTGGAATCCCCCCGGACAGCTGAACACTGAAGTTTTCTTT.

V is TRBV7-6 and J is TRBJ2-7; D is perhaps TRBD1 (6 bases). V lost 5 bases, J lost 2 bases, and 25 bases lay in between. Germline lookup yields CDR1 SGHVS and CDR2 FNYEAQ. This CDR3 has 18 amino acids. CDR3 in DNA: TGTGCCAGCAGCCTGATCGGAGGAAACAGGGAACTGACCTACGAGCAGTACTTC. Its translation is CASSLIGGNRELTYEQYF.

This chain links TRBV19 with TRBJ2-7; 9 bases map to TRBD1. This CDR3 is 14 amino acids long. V gave up 7 bases and J gave up 0 bases; unmatched junction bases: 4. CDR1 is LNHDA and CDR2 is SQIVND in the germline V gene (reference sequence). CDR3 sequence: CASKGTGNSYEQYF. The DNA for the CDR3 is TGTGCCAGTAAGGGGACAGGGAACTCCTACGAGCAGTACTTC.

The gene calls are TRBV19 and TRBJ1-1; no firm D call. Germline V gene sequence: CDR1 LNHDA, CDR2 SQIVND (reference sequence). Trimming removed 7 bases from V and 3 bases from J, with 6 bases in between. The CDR3 contains 11 residues. The CDR3 protein is CASTGDTEAFF. The CDR3 DNA is TGTGCCAGTACCGGGGACACTGAAGCTTTCTTT.

J is TRBJ2-2 and V is TRBV30, with 7 bases identical to TRBD1. Trimming cost V 4 bases and J 1 base; bases outside gene matches: 0. The CDR3 is 13 amino acids. Looked up from germline, CDR1 is GTSNPN and CDR2 is SVGIG (reference sequence). CDR3 in DNA: TGTGCCTGGACAGGGGGGAACACCGGGGAGCTGTTTTTT. It yields the protein CAWTGGNTGELFF. The variable domain in full, completed from reference TRBV30 and TRBJ2-2, reads SQTIHQWPATLVQPVGSPLSLECTVEGTSNPNLYWYRQAAGRGLQLLFYSVGIGQISSEVPQNLSASRPQDRQFILSSKKLLLSDSGFYLCAWTGGNTGELFFGEGSRLTVL.

The CDR3 DNA is TGTGCCAGCTCACGCATGGACAGGGTGTCGGATGGCTACACCTTC. Translating it yields CASSRMDRVSDGYTF. V gene TRBV18 combines with J gene TRBJ1-2; 8 bases are shared with TRBD1. Per germline, CDR1 KGHSH and CDR2 LQKENI. The V and J ends lost 4 bases and 6 bases, in that order; junction bases with no gene match: 10. This CDR3 spans 15 amino acids.

The chain uses TRBV5-5 and TRBJ2-7; 7 nucleotides align to TRBD1. V shed 0 bases, J shed 3 bases, and the junction held 6 bases outside the gene matches. Germline V gene lookup returns CDR1 SGHKS and CDR2 YYEKEE (reference sequence). The CDR3 is 15 amino acids. CDR3 nucleotides: TGTGCCAGCAGCTTGGCCTCCGGGACAGTCTACGAGCAGTACTTC. As protein: CASSLASGTVYEQYF.

The V gene is TRBV5-1, the J gene TRBJ1-2; tentatively, D is TRBD1 (5 bases). This CDR3 is 15 amino acids long. With 4 bases removed from V and 4 bases from J, the gap between germline ends came to 17 bases. Germline-derived CDR1 and CDR2 are SGHRS and YFSETQ. CDR3 residues: CASSPLKTDRYGYTF. The CDR3 DNA reads TGCGCCAGCAGCCCCCTTAAGACAGACCGCTATGGCTACACCTTC. The full variable domain, rest sourced from reference TRBV5-1 and TRBJ1-2, is KAGVTQTPRYLIKTRGQQVTLSCSPISGHRSVSWYQQTPGQGLQFLFEYFSETQRNKGNFPGRFSGRQFSNSRSEMNVSTLELGDSALYLCASSPLKTDRYGYTFGSGTRLTVV.

V and J are TRBV29-1 and TRBJ1-1; no reliable D call. Per germline, CDR1 SQVTM and CDR2 ANQGSEA. This CDR3 contains 13 residues. Trimming stripped 7 bases from V and 1 base from J, with 13 bases between. The CDR3 DNA reads as TGCAGCGCCCAATTGCGGGAGAACACTGAAGCTTTCTTT. It is translated as CSAQLRENTEAFF.

The chain joins TRBV4-1 to TRBJ2-3, with 8 bases matching TRBD1. V was pared by 3 bases and J by 3 bases, with 11 bases of the junction left unmatched. Germline V lookup: CDR1 MGHRA, CDR2 YSYEKL. This CDR3 is 17 amino acids long. The CDR3 coding sequence is TGCGCCAGCAGCCAGCCCCCTCGGGGACAGGTAACAGATACGCAGTATTTT. This gives the protein CASSQPPRGQVTDTQYF.

The chain uses TRBV7-3 and TRBJ1-5; D might be TRBD1 (6 bases). CDR3 length equals 18 residues. Trimming cost V 7 bases and J 1 base, with 23 bases left between them. The germline gives CDR1 SGHTA, CDR2 FQGTGA. This CDR3 is CASTLRPRGDWSNQPQHF. The CDR3 DNA reads TGTGCCAGCACCCTCCGGCCCAGGGGCGACTGGAGCAATCAGCCCCAGCATTTT.

J is TRBJ2-7 and V is TRBV9; 8 nucleotides line up with TRBD1. The CDR3 is made up of 15 amino acids. CDR1 is SGDLS, CDR2 YYNGEE, per germline. V was pared by 0 bases and J by 2 bases, with 4 bases of the junction left unmatched. In nucleotides, the CDR3 is TGTGCCAGCAGCGTAGGACAGGGGTTGGCCTACGAGCAGTACTTC. The encoded protein is CASSVGQGLAYEQYF.

V and J are TRBV2 and TRBJ2-5, with D perhaps TRBD1 (5 bases). Per the germline V gene, CDR1 is SNHLY and CDR2 is FYNNEI. The CDR3 length is 14 residues. The ends were cut back, 6 bases at V and 0 bases at J, with 11 bases in the middle. The CDR3 DNA reads as TGTGCCAGCAGCCAACGGACAAACCAAGAGACCCAGTACTTC. This codes for CASSQRTNQETQYF.

CDR3 in amino acids: CASSLDLFTGPQHF. CDR3 DNA sequence: TGCGCCAGCAGCTTGGATCTGTTCACGGGGCCCCAGCATTTT. The J gene is TRBJ1-5, the V gene TRBV5-1; D unresolved. Germline CDR1 reads SGHRS; CDR2 reads YFSETQ. The CDR3 is 14 residues long. Trimming took 0 bases from V and 9 from J, leaving 13 bases between them.

The J gene is TRBJ2-1, the V gene TRBV7-9; 10 bases align to TRBD1. The V gene end was trimmed by 3 bases and the J gene end by 8 bases; junction bases not matched to a gene: 7. CDR3 length: 15 residues. Per germline, CDR1 SEHNR and CDR2 FQNEAQ (reference sequence). CDR3 in DNA: TGTGCCAGCAGCTTCCGGGACAGGGGTAAAGATGAGCAGTTCTTC. Translation: CASSFRDRGKDEQFF.

The chain links TRBV2 to TRBJ2-3, with D perhaps matching TRBD2 (6 bases). With 3 bases removed from V and 2 bases from J, the gap between germline ends came to 12 bases. CDR3 length equals 15 residues. Germline lookup yields CDR1 SNHLY and CDR2 FYNNEI. In DNA form, the CDR3 reads TGTGCCAGCAGTGAGGCTAGCGCCTACACAGATACGCAGTATTTT. Encoded protein: CASSEASAYTDTQYF.

The J gene is TRBJ1-2, the V gene TRBV11-2; 7 bases are shared with TRBD1. CDR3 length: 14 residues. V lost 6 bases and J lost 2; bases outside the gene matches: 6. Germline CDR1 reads SGHAT; CDR2 reads FQNNGV. CDR3 loop: CASRKPGQNYGYTF. CDR3 DNA: TGTGCCAGCAGAAAGCCGGGACAGAACTATGGCTACACCTTC.

This chain links TRBV4-1 with TRBJ1-2; 8 bases agree with TRBD1. The V gene end was trimmed by 1 base and the J gene end by 3 bases; junction bases not matched to a gene: 7. This CDR3 contains 16 residues. Germline V lookup: CDR1 MGHRA, CDR2 YSYEKL. This CDR3 reads CASSQAEPTGDYGYTF. The CDR3 nucleotides read TGCGCCAGCAGCCAAGCCGAACCGACAGGGGACTATGGCTACACCTTC.

The chain combines TRBV11-2 with TRBJ2-2, with 7 positions matching TRBD2. Trimming took 0 bases from V and 6 from J; bases not matched to a gene: 10. Per germline, CDR1 SGHAT and CDR2 FQNNGV. CDR3 length: 17 amino acids. The CDR3 region is CASSLDPERTRAGELFF. The DNA for the CDR3 is TGTGCCAGCAGCTTAGATCCCGAGCGGACTAGGGCCGGGGAGCTGTTTTTT. The full variable domain, with the rest looked up from reference TRBV11-2 and TRBJ2-2, is EAGVAQSPRYKIIEKRQSVAFWCNPISGHATLYWYQQILGQGPKLLIQFQNNGVVDDSQLPKDRFSAERLKGVDSTLKIQPAKLEDSAVYLCASSLDPERTRAGELFFGEGSRLTVL.

In the case of this clone: The germline gene is not matched at one end of the junction; a read error may be the cause. The CDR3: CASSDLTDKQYF. Here the CDR3 DNA reads TGTGCCAGCAGTGACCTCACAGATAAGCAGTATTTT. This chain joins TRBV2 and TRBJ2-3; no clear D gene. Per the germline V gene, CDR1 is SNHLY and CDR2 is FYNNEI. This CDR3 comprises 12 residues.

A remark on this clone: A junction boundary mismatches the germline segment, possibly from a read error. This chain joins TRBV11-2 and TRBJ2-7; weak D call: TRBD2 (5 bases). CDR1 is SGHAT and CDR2 is FQNNGV in the germline V gene. CDR3 length: 12 residues. CDR3 coding DNA: TGTGCCAGCAGATTAGTCCCGGGAGAGCAGTACTTC. It yields the protein CASRLVPGEQYF.

The chain recombines TRBV7-9 with TRBJ2-1, with D maybe TRBD1 (6 bases). CDR1 and CDR2 (germline): SEHNR, FQNEAQ (reference sequence). Trimming shortened V by 5 bases and J by 15 bases, and 14 bases separated the two germline ends. CDR3 length equals 11 residues. CDR3 loop: CASSPQGSSFF. DNA of the CDR3: TGTGCCAGCAGCCCTCAGGGGAGTTCGTTCTTC.

The chain uses TRBV5-1 and TRBJ1-6; 12 positions match TRBD1. Germline V gene sequence: CDR1 SGHRS, CDR2 YFSETQ. J gave up 6 bases and V 0 bases, and 1 base lay outside the gene matches. The CDR3 loop spans 16 amino acids. CDR3 nucleotide sequence: TGCGCCAGCAGCTTGGAGGGACAGGGGGCTAATTCACCCCTCCACTTT. This codes for CASSLEGQGANSPLHF.

This chain connects TRBV11-3 to TRBJ2-5; the match to TRBD2 covers 12 bases. Gene TRBJ2-7 matches the end of the DNA better, so the J call may be wrong. Germline V CDR1 and CDR2: SGHNT, YENEEA. This CDR3 comprises 16 residues. CDR3 sequence reads: CASSLRLAGDWYEQYF. As DNA, the CDR3 is TGTGCCAGCAGCCTCCGACTAGCGGGAGATTGGTACGAGCAGTACTTC.